This paragraph covers one T cell receptor beta chain sequence. Sequencing was performed with immunoSEQ multiplex PCR; in TCRdb, only in-frame clones are kept and a portion is missing. The data contain more than 40,000 clones, around 94% of them singletons. The source of the sample is a study of T cell changes during pregnancy in multiple sclerosis. V was trimmed by 5 bases and J by 1 base, leaving 12 bases between them. The CDR3 contains 14 residues. Germline V gives CDR1 KGHSH, CDR2 LQKENI. V and J are TRBV18 and TRBJ2-7; D might be TRBD1 (6 bases). This sequence originates from a female donor with multiple sclerosis, enrolled in a pregnancy study. Sequenced here: CD4+ T cells from peripheral blood mononuclear cells, sampled in the second trimester of pregnancy. The CDR3 spells CASSVYRDSYEQYF. In DNA, the CDR3 is TGTGCCAGCTCAGTATACAGGGATTCCTACGAGCAGTACTTC.